Below are 13 T cell receptor beta chains sequenced from a single sample in a study of cytotoxic CD8 clonotypes in ibrutinib-treated CLL (dated by TCRdb to the early 2020s). Library method: the immunoSEQ multiplex PCR assay. The table was pulled from immuneACCESS by TCRdb, which kept in-frame rearrangements only. Such tables lose some clones; where checked, under half of the loss comes from unresolved V genes, and the rest has no known cause. Present in this sample are fewer than 100,000 clones, about 86% of which were seen just once. The ten top clones hold under 6% of the sample. The sequences come from PBMCs, collected before ibrutinib treatment. These receptors were collected from a human donor with chronic lymphocytic leukemia.

The chain joins TRBV19 to TRBJ2-3; D not certain. The CDR3 covers 15 residues. Germline V gives CDR1 LNHDA, CDR2 SQIVND (reference sequence). Trimming cost V 3 bases and J 6 bases, with 16 bases left between them. CDR3: CASSIGMLPADTQYF. DNA of the CDR3: TGTGCCAGTAGTATTGGTATGCTCCCAGCTGATACGCAGTATTTT.

V is TRBV18 and J is TRBJ2-2, with 13 positions matching TRBD2. Germline V gene sequence: CDR1 KGHSH, CDR2 LQKENI. This CDR3 is 16 amino acids long. Germline trimming cut 3 bases from V and 4 bases from J; bases unmatched to any gene: 2. This CDR3 reads CASSPGLAGTTGELFF. The CDR3, as DNA: TGTGCCAGCTCACCGGGACTAGCGGGAACCACCGGGGAGCTGTTTTTT.

J is TRBJ2-3 and V is TRBV5-1; D not resolved. CDR3 length: 13 amino acids. Looked up from germline, CDR1 is SGHRS and CDR2 is YFSETQ. Trimming removed 4 bases from V and 0 bases from J, with 6 bases in between. The DNA of the CDR3 is TGCGCCAGCAGCGCCTCTAGCACAGATACGCAGTATTTT. It specifies CASSASSTDTQYF. Variable domain in full (rest from reference TRBV5-1 and TRBJ2-3): KAGVTQTPRYLIKTRGQQVTLSCSPISGHRSVSWYQQTPGQGLQFLFEYFSETQRNKGNFPGRFSGRQFSNSRSEMNVSTLELGDSALYLCASSASSTDTQYFGPGTRLTVL.

About this clone: The same CDR3 also results from other DNA sequences found in this sample. V is TRBV21-1 and J is TRBJ1-2; TRBD1, the D gene given by the table, was not confirmed from the DNA. TRBV21-1 is annotated as a pseudogene. The CDR3 contains 18 residues. The DNA of the CDR3 is TGTGCCAGGTCAGGACTATACAGGGGGCCAGACAACAGATATGGCTACACCTTC. This encodes CARSGLYRGPDNRYGYTF.

This clone was picked up one time. The chain carries TRBV5-1 and TRBJ2-7; 8 nucleotides match TRBD2. The V gene end was trimmed by 3 bases and the J gene end by 7 bases; junction bases not matched to a gene: 9. The CDR3 runs to 14 residues. Germline V CDR1 and CDR2: SGHRS, YFSETQ. CDR3 protein: CASSSGLGMGEQYF. In DNA, the CDR3 is TGCGCCAGCAGCTCGGGACTAGGGATGGGTGAGCAGTACTTC.

The rearrangement links TRBV29-1 to TRBJ1-2; possibly TRBD1 for D (6 bases). V was clipped by 4 bases and J by 7 bases, with 13 bases between them. The CDR3 has 12 amino acids. Per germline, CDR1 SQVTM and CDR2 ANQGSEA. The CDR3: CSVGGQGGGYTF. The CDR3 nucleotides read TGCAGCGTTGGGGGGCAGGGTGGTGGCTACACCTTC.

CDR3 in amino acids: CASSFLSGTYEQYF. The DNA for the CDR3 is TGTGCCAGCAGCTTTCTTTCGGGGACCTACGAGCAGTACTTC. This chain joins TRBV7-9 and TRBJ2-7; weak D call: TRBD2 (5 bases). The CDR3 has 14 amino acids. The V end lost 3 bases, the J end lost 2 bases, and 11 bases lay between the germline ends. CDR1 SEHNR and CDR2 FQNEAQ come from the germline V gene (reference sequence).

This chain uses TRBV2 with TRBJ1-1; D remains unclear. The germline V gene encodes CDR1 SNHLY and CDR2 FYNNEI. The V end was cut by 3 bases, the J end by 4 bases, with 12 bases between. The CDR3 consists of 14 residues. CDR3 residues: CASSDQDWGTEAFF. CDR3 DNA sequence: TGTGCCAGCAGTGATCAGGACTGGGGCACTGAAGCTTTCTTT.

This chain joins TRBV5-1 and TRBJ2-7; 7 bases are a match to TRBD1. From germline, CDR1 is SGHRS and CDR2 YFSETQ. V lost 4 bases, J lost 0 bases, and 4 bases stayed unmatched. The CDR3 runs to 14 residues. CDR3 coding DNA: TGCGCCAGCAGCCCACGGACAGGCTCCTACGAGCAGTACTTC. This gives the protein CASSPRTGSYEQYF.

The V call is TRBV10-2, the J call TRBJ1-1, with D hard to call. Trimming shortened V by 4 bases and J by 0 bases, and 3 bases separated the two germline ends. This CDR3 has 12 amino acids. The germline CDR1 and CDR2 sequences are WSHSY and SAAADI. The CDR3 sequence: CASSVLNTEAFF. The CDR3 DNA reads as TGCGCCAGCAGTGTCCTGAACACTGAAGCTTTCTTT.

This clone showed up just once. The chain carries TRBV7-5 and TRBJ2-5; the table's D call TRBD2 went unverified against the DNA. TRBV7-5 is designated a pseudogene. The CDR3 is made up of 14 amino acids. CDR3 protein: CVRSLAAGGETQYF. The CDR3, as DNA: TGTGTCAGAAGCTTAGCCGCGGGAGGAGAGACCCAGTACTTC.

The table lists this clone with a few counts. This chain joins TRBV25-1 and TRBJ1-2, with D unresolved. This CDR3 has 11 amino acids. Deletions cut 4 bases from V and 9 bases from J, with 9 bases between. Per germline, CDR1 MGHDK and CDR2 SYGVNS. In nucleotides, the CDR3 is TGTGCCAGCAGTGTCGGCGTTAGCTACACCTTC. It encodes CASSVGVSYTF.

This rearrangement joins TRBV6-1 to TRBJ1-2; D unclear. The CDR3 length is 15 residues. CDR1 is MNHNS and CDR2 is SASEGT in the germline V gene. Trimming left V 3 bases short and J 8 bases short, with 19 bases between. CDR3 in amino acids: CASSDEGRKGGGYTF. For the CDR3, the DNA is TGTGCCAGCAGTGACGAGGGCCGGAAGGGAGGAGGCTACACCTTC.